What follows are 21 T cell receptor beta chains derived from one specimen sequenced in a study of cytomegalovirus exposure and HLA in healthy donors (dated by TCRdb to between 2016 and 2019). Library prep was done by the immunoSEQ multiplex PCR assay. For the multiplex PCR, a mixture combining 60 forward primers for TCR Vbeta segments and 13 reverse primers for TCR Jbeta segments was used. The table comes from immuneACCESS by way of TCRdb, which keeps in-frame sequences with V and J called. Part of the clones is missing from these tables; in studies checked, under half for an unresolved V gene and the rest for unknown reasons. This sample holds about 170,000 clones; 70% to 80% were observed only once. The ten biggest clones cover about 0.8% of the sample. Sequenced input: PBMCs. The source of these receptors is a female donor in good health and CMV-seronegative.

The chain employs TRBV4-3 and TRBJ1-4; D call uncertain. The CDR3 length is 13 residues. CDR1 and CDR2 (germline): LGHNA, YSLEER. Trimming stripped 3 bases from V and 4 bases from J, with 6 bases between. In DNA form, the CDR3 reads TGCGCCAGCAGCCAGCGGATTAATGAAAAACTGTTTTTT. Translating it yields CASSQRINEKLFF.

CDR3 sequence (DNA): TGTGCCAGCAGTCCGACAGCGATCTCCTACGAGCAGTACTTC. This encodes CASSPTAISYEQYF. This chain joins TRBV28 and TRBJ2-7; D is possibly TRBD1 (5 bases). The V end was cut by 5 bases, the J end by 0 bases, with 11 bases between. CDR3 length: 14 amino acids. Germline CDR1 is MDHEN and CDR2 is SYDVKM.

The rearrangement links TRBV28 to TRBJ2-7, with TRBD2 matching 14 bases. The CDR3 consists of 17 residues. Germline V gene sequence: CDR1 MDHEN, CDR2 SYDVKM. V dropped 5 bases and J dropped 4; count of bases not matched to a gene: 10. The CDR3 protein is CASSLGLAGEFGYEQYF. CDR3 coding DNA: TGTGCCAGCAGTCTGGGACTAGCGGGAGAGTTTGGATACGAGCAGTACTTC.

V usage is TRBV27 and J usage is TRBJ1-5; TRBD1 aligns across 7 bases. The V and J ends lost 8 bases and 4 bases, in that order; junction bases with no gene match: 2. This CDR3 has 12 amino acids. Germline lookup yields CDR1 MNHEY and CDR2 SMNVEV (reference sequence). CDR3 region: CASQQGNQPQHF. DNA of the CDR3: TGTGCCAGCCAACAGGGGAATCAGCCCCAGCATTTT.

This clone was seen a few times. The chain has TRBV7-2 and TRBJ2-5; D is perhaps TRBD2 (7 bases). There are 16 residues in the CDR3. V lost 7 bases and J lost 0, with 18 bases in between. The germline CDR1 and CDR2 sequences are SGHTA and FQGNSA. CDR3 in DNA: TGTGCCAGCAACCCGAGAGGGGGGGCCAACCAAGAGACCCAGTACTTC. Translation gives CASNPRGGANQETQYF.

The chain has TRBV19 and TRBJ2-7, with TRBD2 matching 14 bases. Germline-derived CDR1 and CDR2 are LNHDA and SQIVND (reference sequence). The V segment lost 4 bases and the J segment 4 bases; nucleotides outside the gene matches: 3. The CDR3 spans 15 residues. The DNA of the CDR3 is TGTGCCAGTAGTACCCGGACTAGCGGGAGGTACGAGCAGTACTTC. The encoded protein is CASSTRTSGRYEQYF.

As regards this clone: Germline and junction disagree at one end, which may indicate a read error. The CDR3 DNA reads TGTGCCAGCAGTTACGAAACCTCTGGGGCCAACGGCCTGACTTTC. Translated: CASSYETSGANGLTF. The chain combines TRBV6-6 with TRBJ2-6; TRBD1 is a possible D gene (5 bases). The germline V gene encodes CDR1 MNHNY and CDR2 SVGAGI (reference sequence). The CDR3 is 15 amino acids.

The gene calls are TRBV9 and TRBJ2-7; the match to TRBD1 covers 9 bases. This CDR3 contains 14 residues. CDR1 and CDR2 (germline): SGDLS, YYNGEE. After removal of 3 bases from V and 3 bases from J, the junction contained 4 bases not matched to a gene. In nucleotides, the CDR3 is TGTGCCAGCAGCGAGGGGACAGGGAGCTACGAGCAGTACTTC. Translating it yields CASSEGTGSYEQYF.

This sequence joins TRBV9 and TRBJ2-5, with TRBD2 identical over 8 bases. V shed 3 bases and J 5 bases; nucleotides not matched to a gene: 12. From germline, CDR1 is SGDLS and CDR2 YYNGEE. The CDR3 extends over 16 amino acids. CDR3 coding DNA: TGTGCCAGCAGCGCACTCGGGGGGCGGGGGGCCGAGACCCAGTACTTC. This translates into CASSALGGRGAETQYF.

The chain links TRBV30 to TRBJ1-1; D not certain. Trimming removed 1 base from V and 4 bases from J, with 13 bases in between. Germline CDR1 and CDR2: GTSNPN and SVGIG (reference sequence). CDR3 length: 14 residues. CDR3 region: CAWSGGVPSTEAFF. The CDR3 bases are TGTGCCTGGAGTGGAGGTGTTCCGAGCACTGAAGCTTTCTTT. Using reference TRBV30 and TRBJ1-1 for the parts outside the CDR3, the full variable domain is SQTIHQWPATLVQPVGSPLSLECTVEGTSNPNLYWYRQAAGRGLQLLFYSVGIGQISSEVPQNLSASRPQDRQFILSSKKLLLSDSGFYLCAWSGGVPSTEAFFGQGTRLTVV.

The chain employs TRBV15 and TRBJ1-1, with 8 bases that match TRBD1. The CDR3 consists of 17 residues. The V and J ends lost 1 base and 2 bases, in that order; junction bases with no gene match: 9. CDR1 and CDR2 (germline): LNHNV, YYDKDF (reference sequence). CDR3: CATSRVGEGQGNTEAFF. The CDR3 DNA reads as TGTGCCACCAGCAGAGTGGGGGAAGGACAGGGAAACACTGAAGCTTTCTTT.

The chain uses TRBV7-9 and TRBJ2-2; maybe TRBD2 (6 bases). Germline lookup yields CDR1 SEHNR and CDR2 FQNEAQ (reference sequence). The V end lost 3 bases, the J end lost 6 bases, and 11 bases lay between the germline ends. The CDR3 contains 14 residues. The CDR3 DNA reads TGTGCCAGCAGCTTTGCGGGGCAGGCCGGGGAGCTGTTTTTT. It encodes CASSFAGQAGELFF.

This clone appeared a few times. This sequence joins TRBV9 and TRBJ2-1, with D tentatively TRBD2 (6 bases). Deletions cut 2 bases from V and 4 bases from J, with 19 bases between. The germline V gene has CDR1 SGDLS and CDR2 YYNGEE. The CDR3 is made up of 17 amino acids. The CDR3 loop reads CASSVGGTGILYNEQFF. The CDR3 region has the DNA TGTGCCAGCAGCGTGGGAGGAACCGGGATTCTGTACAATGAGCAGTTCTTC.

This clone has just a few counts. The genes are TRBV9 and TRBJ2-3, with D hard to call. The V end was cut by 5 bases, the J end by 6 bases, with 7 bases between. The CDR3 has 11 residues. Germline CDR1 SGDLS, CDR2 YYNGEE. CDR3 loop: CASSIGDTQYF. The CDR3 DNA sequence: TGTGCCAGCAGTATCGGGGATACGCAGTATTTT.

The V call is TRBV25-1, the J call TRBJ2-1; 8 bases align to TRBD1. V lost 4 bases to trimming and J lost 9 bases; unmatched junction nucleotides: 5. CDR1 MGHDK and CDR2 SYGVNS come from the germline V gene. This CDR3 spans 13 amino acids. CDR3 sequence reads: CASSGDRGPEQFF. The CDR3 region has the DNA TGTGCCAGCAGTGGTGACAGGGGTCCTGAGCAGTTCTTC.

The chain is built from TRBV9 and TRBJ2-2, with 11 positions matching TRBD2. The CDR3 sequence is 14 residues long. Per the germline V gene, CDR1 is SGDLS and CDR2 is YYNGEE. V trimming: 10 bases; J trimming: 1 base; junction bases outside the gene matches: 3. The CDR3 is CASGTSGNTGELFF. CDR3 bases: TGTGCCTCCGGGACTAGCGGGAACACCGGGGAGCTGTTTTTT. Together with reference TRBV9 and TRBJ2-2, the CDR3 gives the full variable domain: DSGVTQTPKHLITATGQRVTLRCSPRSGDLSVYWYQQSLDQGLQFLIQYYNGEERAKGNILERFSAQQFPDLHSELNLSSLELGDSALYFCASGTSGNTGELFFGEGSRLTVL.

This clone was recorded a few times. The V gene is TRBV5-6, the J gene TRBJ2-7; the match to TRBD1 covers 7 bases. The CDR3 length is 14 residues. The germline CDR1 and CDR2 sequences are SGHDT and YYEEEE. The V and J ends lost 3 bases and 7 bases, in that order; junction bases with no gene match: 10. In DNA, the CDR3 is TGTGCCAGCAGCTCAACCTACAGGGGCGTGGAGCAGTACTTC. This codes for CASSSTYRGVEQYF.

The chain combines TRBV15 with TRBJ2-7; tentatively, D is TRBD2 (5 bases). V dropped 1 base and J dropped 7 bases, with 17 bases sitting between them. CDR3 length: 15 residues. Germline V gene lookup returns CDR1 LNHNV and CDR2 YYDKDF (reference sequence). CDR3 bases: TGTGCCACCAGCAGAGCGGCCGGGATTCGGCGGGAGCAGTACTTC. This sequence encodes CATSRAAGIRREQYF.

This CDR3 reads CASSPGSPDTQYF. CDR3 coding DNA: TGTGCCAGCAGCCCCGGGTCCCCAGATACGCAGTATTTT. V gene TRBV11-2 combines with J gene TRBJ2-3; D not resolved. With 5 bases removed from V and 4 bases from J, the gap between germline ends came to 10 bases. The CDR3 contains 13 residues. CDR1 and CDR2 (germline): SGHAT, FQNNGV.

The CDR3 DNA reads as TGTGCCAGCAGTCTACTAGCCTACACCCCCGAGCAGTACTTC. It translates to CASSLLAYTPEQYF. V gene TRBV27 combines with J gene TRBJ2-7; possibly TRBD2 for D (6 bases). Germline V gene lookup returns CDR1 MNHEY and CDR2 SMNVEV (reference sequence). V shed 5 bases and J shed 6 bases, with 17 bases lying between them. The CDR3 extends over 14 amino acids.

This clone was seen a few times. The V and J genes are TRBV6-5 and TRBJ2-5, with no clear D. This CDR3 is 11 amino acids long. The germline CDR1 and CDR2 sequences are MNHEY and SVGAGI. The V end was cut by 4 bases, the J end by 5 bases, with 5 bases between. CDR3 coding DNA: TGTGCCAGCAGTTCTTTGGAGACCCAGTACTTC. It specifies CASSSLETQYF.